This TCR beta chain was sequenced for a study of blood T cell repertoires in COVID-19. In the study overall: COVID-19 samples, acute and convalescent, were from the United States, Italy and Spain. The cDNA or gDNA used as material had been derived from T cells, B-cell-depleted T cells, or PBMCs.

This CDR3 spans 16 amino acids. CDR1 and CDR2 (germline): SGHVS, FQNEAQ. Points on this clone: At one end, the junction sequence differs from germline, possibly due to a read error.

The authors' processing: For nucleated cells, counts were estimated from reference gene primer amplification. Assay used: immunoSEQ multiplex PCR; TCRdb lists only in-frame clones, some missing. The D gene and trimming were derived from the DNA, and the V and J assignments and clone size from that table. In the table there are some 93,000 clones, 70% to 85% of which are singletons. This clonotype originated in a man aged 70-80 years with acute or convalescent COVID-19. The sequenced sample was peripheral blood. The chain links TRBV7-8 to TRBJ2-3; D possibly corresponds to TRBD1 (5 bases). CDR3 amino acids: CASTLTRAGPSHTQYF. The CDR3 nucleotides read TGTGCCAGCACCTTAACCCGCGCAGGGCCTTCCCATACGCAGTATTTT. Based on the CDR3 plus reference TRBV7-8 and TRBJ2-3, the full variable domain is GAGVSQSPRYKVAKRGQDVALRCDPISGHVSLFWYQQALGQGPEFLTYFQNEAQLDKSGLPSDRFFAERPEGSVSTLKIQRTQQEDSAVYLCASTLTRAGPSHTQYFGPGTRLTVL.